This T cell receptor beta chain was identified in a study of cytomegalovirus exposure and HLA in healthy donors. Use of 60 Vbeta and 13 Jbeta primers characterized the PCR. Data came from immunoSEQ multiplex PCR; TCRdb stores just in-frame clones and leaves some out. The sample includes over 100,000 clones, 70% to 85% seen only once; the top ten take about 1.5%. This CDR3 spans 14 amino acids. J gave up 2 bases and V 7 bases, and 6 bases lay outside the gene matches. The germline V gene has CDR1 MNHEY and CDR2 SVGAGI. The sample comprised PBMCs. This clonotype was obtained from a female donor in good health and CMV-seronegative. V and J are TRBV6-5 and TRBJ2-7; 9 bases match TRBD2. This chain's CDR3 is CASIPTSGTYEQYF. The CDR3 DNA sequence: TGTGCCAGCATCCCGACTAGCGGCACCTACGAGCAGTACTTC.